The TCR beta chain under discussion was sequenced for a study of monozygotic twins with cystic fibrosis. For the study at large: With around 14 PCR cycles, barcoded libraries came from around 3 micrograms of fragmented DNA.

This CDR3 contains 15 residues. Trimming stripped 0 bases from V and 5 bases from J, with 12 bases between. Germline assignment: CDR1 SGHRS and CDR2 YFSETQ. Profiling relied on immunoSEQ multiplex PCR, and the TCRdb table lists in-frame clones only, not all of them. Among 20,000 to 25,000 clones listed, over 95% were seen once. Study results and caveats: Median Simpson clonality of 0.0095 suggested naive T cells predominated.

With regard to this clone: Its antigen is not known.

The TCR sequence derives from a girl aged 5-17 years with cystic fibrosis. This sequence joins TRBV5-1 and TRBJ2-1, with D possibly being TRBD2 (5 bases). Source material: blood. The CDR3 sequence is CASSLGWETDNEQFF. CDR3 nucleotide sequence: TGCGCCAGCAGCTTGGGTTGGGAGACGGACAATGAGCAGTTCTTC.